This T cell receptor (beta chain) was recovered during a study of CD8 T cells in ankylosing spondylitis (dated by TCRdb to about 2017). Study-level background: The study set out to find disease-linked TCR variants by profiling T cell receptor beta repertoires in ankylosing spondylitis patients and healthy donors. The whole study cohort included some 100 healthy donors and about two dozen ankylosing spondylitis patients. Peripheral blood was sampled, and synovial fluid was additionally collected from ankylosing spondylitis patients. Paper-wide results and their limitations: Some TCR beta motif variants had previously been reported in synovial fluid and blood of reactive arthritis patients, which suggested common disease-initiation mechanisms. Significant enrichment of the disease-linked clones was reported in matched synovial fluid samples from ankylosing spondylitis patients. A CD8+ phenotype was shown by the disease-linked clones, which were found at relatively low frequencies in peripheral blood. Blood from ankylosing spondylitis patients appeared to be characterized by a TCR beta motif composed of under ten highly homologous amino acid variants.

The sequencer was an Illumina HiSeq 2500. Quantitative 5'-RACE with molecular barcodes was the method used to prepare the TCR beta libraries. The published analysis was carried out like this. Disease-linked TCR variants were identified with a new computational method built on a probabilistic model of VDJ rearrangement. The public reads were reanalyzed by TCRdb: fastp trimming at Q25, MiXCR alignment, in-frame beta chains only. Entries are consolidated by CDR3 protein sequence, retaining the most common genes and DNA. TCRdb's processing, not the authors', yielded these V and J calls. Present in this sample are approximately 240,000 distinct CDR3 sequences, 20% to 30% of which were seen just once. The top ten clonotypes cover over 0.55% of the sample. This clonotype was seen a few times. Its antigen target is currently unknown. Base qualities are not recorded, but no much larger clone differs from it by a single base.

The sequence was obtained from a male donor with ankylosing spondylitis or in good health (not recorded which). The sequenced sample consisted of blood, either unsorted or a sorted T cell fraction (not recorded which).

The sequenced DNA: TGTGCCAGCAGTTACTCGACAGCTGAAGCTTTCTTT. Translated, it reads CASSYSTAEAFF. The V and J segments used are TRBV6-6 and TRBJ1-1; TRBD1 might be the D gene, on 5 matching bases. The CDR3, cysteine through phenylalanine, is 12 amino acids long. Only CDR3 DNA is held: 36 bases, read in frame from base 1. The germline V gene (reference sequence) specifies MNHNY as CDR1 and SVGAGI as CDR2. V is pared back by 0 bases and J by 6 bases, with 5 bases lying between the germline termini.